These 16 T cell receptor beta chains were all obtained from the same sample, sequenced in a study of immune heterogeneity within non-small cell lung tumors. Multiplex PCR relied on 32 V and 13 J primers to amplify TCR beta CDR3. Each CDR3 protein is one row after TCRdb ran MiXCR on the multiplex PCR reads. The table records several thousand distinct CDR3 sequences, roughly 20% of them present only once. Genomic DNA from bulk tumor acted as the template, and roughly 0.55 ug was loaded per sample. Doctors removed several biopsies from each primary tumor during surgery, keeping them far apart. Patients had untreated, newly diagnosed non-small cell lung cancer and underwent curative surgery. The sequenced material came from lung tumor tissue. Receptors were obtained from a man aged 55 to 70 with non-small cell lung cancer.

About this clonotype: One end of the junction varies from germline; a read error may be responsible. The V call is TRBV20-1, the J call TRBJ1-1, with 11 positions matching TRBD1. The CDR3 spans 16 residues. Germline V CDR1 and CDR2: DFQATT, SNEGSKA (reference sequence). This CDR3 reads CSARRGGTGGNTEALF. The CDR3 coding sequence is TGCAGTGCTAGGAGGGGTGGGACAGGGGGGAACACTGAAGCTTTATTT.

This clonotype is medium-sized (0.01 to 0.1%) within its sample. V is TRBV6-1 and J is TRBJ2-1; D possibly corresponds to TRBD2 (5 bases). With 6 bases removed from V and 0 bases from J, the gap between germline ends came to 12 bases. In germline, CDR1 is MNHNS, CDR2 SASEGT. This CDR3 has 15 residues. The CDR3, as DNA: TGTGCCAGCAGAGGCGGCGGGTACTCCTACAATGAGCAGTTCTTC. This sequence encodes CASRGGGYSYNEQFF.

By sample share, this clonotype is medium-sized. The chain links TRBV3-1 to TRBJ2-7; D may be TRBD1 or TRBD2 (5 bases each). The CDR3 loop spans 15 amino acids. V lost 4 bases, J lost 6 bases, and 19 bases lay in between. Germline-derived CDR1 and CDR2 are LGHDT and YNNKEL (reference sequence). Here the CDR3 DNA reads TGTGCCAGCAGCCGATACGGGGACCCGCCGACCGAGCAGTACTTC. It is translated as CASSRYGDPPTEQYF.

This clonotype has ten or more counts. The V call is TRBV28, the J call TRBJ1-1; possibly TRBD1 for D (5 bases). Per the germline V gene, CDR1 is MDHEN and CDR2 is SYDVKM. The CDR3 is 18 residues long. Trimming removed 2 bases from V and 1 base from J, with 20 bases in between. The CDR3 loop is CASSLDWGSRVGNTEAFF. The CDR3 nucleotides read TGTGCCAGCAGTTTAGATTGGGGGTCCAGGGTAGGGAACACTGAAGCTTTCTTT.

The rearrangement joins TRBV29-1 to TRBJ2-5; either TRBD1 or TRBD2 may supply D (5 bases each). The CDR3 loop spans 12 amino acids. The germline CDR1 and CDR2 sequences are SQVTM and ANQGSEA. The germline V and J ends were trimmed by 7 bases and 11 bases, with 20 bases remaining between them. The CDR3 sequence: CSGRQRSYKQYF. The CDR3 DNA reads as TGCAGCGGCCGACAGCGGTCCTACAAGCAGTACTTC.

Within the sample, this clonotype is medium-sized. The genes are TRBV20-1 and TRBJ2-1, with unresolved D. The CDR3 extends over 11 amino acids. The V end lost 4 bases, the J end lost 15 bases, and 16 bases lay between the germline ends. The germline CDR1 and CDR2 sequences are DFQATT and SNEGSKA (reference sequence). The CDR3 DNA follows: TGCAGTGCTATCGGGCATGAGCTCGCGTTCTTC. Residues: CSAIGHELAFF.

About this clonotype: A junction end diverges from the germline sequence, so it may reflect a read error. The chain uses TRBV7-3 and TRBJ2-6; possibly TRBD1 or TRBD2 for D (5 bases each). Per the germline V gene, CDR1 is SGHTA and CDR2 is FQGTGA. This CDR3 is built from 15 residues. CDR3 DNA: TGTGCCAGCAGCCCACAGGCTGTCGGGGCCACCGTCCCGACTTTC. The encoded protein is CASSPQAVGATVPTF. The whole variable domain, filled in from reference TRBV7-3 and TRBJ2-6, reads GAGVSQTPSNKVTEKGKYVELRCDPISGHTALYWYRQSLGQGPEFLIYFQGTGAADDSGLPNDRFFAVRPEGSVSTLKIQRTERGDSAVYLCASSPQAVGATVPTFGAGSRLTVL.

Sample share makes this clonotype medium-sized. The CDR3 spells CASSFGQISTDTQYF. The CDR3 DNA sequence: TGTGCCAGCAGTTTCGGGCAGATAAGCACAGATACGCAGTATTTT. This rearrangement joins TRBV27 to TRBJ2-3; no definite D call. CDR1 and CDR2 from the germline V gene are MNHEY and SMNVEV (reference sequence). This CDR3 region has 15 residues. Trimming pared 3 bases from V and 0 bases from J, leaving 10 bases between.

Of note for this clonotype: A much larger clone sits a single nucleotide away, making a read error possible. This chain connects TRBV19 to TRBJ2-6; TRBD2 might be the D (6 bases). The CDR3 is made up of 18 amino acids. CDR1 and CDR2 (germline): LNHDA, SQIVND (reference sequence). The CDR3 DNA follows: TGTGCCAGTAGTATATGGGGGAGGCAGTTCTCTGGGGCCAACCTCCTGACTTTC. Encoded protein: CASSIWGRQFSGANLLTF.

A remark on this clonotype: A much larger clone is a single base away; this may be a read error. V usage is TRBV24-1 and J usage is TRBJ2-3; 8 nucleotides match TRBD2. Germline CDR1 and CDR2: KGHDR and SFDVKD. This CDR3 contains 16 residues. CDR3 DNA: TGTGCCACCAGTGATTTGTTCCGGGAGGGCGGAGATGCGCAGTATTTT. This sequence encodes CATSDLFREGGDAQYF.

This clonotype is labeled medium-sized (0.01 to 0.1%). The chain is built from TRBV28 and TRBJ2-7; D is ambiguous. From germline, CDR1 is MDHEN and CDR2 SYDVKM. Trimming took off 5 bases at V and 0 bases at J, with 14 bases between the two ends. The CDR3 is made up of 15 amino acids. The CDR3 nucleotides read TGTGCCAGCAGTCCCTCCAGAATATACTCCTACGAGCAGTACTTC. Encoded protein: CASSPSRIYSYEQYF.

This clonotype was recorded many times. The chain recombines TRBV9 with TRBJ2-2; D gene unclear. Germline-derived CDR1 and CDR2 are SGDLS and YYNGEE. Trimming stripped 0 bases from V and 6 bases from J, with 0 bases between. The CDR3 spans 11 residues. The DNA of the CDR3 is TGTGCCAGCAGCGTAGCCGGGGAGCTGTTTTTT. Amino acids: CASSVAGELFF. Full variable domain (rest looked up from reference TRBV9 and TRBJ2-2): DSGVTQTPKHLITATGQRVTLRCSPRSGDLSVYWYQQSLDQGLQFLIQYYNGEERAKGNILERFSAQQFPDLHSELNLSSLELGDSALYFCASSVAGELFFGEGSRLTVL.

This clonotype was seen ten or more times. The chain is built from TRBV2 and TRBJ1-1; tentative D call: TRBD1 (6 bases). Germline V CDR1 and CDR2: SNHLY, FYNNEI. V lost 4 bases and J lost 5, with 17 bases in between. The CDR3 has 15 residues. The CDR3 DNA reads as TGTGCCAGCAGTGTTTGGGGGGCTGGTCGGACTGAAGCTTTCTTT. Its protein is CASSVWGAGRTEAFF. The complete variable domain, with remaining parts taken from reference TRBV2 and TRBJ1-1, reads EPEVTQTPSHQVTQMGQEVILRCVPISNHLYFYWYRQILGQKVEFLVSFYNNEISEKSEIFDDQFSVERPDGSNFTLKIRSTKLEDSAMYFCASSVWGAGRTEAFFGQGTRLTVV.

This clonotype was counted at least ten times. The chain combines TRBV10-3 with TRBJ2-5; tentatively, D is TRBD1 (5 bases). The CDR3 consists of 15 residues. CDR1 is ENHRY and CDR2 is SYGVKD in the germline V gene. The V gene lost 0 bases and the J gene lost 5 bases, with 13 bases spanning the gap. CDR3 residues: CAISESGAMRETQYF. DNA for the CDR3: TGTGCCATCAGTGAGTCAGGGGCGATGAGGGAGACCCAGTACTTC.

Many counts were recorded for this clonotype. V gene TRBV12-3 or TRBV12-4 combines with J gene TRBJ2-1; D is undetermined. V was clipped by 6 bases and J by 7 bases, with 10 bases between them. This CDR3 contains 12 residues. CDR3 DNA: TGTGCCAGCAGACTAATGGCGAATGAGCAGTTCTTC. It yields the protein CASRLMANEQFF.

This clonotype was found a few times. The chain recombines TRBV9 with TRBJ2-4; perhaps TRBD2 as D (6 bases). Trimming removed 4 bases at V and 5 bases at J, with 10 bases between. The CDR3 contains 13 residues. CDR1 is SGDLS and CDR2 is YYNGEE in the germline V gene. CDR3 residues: CASSRGGENIQYF. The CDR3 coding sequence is TGTGCCAGCAGCCGGGGCGGGGAAAACATTCAGTACTTC.